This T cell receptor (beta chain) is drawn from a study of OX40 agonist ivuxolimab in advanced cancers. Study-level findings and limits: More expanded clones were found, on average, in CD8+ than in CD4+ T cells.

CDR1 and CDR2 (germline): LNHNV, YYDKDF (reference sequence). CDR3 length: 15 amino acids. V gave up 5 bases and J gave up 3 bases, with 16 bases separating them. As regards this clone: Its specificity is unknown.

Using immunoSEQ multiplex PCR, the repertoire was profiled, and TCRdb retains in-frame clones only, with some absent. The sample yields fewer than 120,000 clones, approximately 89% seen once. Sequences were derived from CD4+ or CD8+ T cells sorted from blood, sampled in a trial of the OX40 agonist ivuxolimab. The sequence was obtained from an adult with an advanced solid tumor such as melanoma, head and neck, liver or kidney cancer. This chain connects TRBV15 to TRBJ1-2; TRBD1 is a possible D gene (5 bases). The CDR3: CATSYDRAYDYGYTF. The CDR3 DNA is TGTGCCACCAGCTACGACAGAGCATACGACTATGGCTACACCTTC.